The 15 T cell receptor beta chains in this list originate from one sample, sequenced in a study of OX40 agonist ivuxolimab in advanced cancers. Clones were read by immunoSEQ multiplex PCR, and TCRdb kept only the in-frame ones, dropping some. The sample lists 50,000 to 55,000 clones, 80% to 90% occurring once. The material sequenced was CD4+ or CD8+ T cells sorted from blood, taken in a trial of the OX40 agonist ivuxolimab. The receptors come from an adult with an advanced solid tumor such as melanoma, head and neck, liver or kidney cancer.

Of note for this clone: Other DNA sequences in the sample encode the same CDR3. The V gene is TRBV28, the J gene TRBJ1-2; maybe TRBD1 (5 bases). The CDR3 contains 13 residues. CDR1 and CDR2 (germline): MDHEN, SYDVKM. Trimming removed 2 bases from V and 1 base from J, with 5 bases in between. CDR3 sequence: CASSLGGNYGYTF. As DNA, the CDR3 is TGTGCCAGCAGTTTAGGGGGTAACTATGGCTACACCTTC.

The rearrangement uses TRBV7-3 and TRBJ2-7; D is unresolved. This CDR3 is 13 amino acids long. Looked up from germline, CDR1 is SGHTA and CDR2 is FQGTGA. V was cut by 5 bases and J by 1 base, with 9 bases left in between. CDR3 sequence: CASSPYTSYEQYF. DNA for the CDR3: TGTGCCAGCAGCCCATACACGTCCTACGAGCAGTACTTC.

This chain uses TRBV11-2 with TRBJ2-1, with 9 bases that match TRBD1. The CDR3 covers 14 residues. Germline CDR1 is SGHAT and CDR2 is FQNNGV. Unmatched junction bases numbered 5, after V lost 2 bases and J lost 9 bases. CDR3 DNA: TGTGCCAGCAGCTTACACAGGGGGCAGGGTGAGCAGTTCTTC. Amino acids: CASSLHRGQGEQFF.

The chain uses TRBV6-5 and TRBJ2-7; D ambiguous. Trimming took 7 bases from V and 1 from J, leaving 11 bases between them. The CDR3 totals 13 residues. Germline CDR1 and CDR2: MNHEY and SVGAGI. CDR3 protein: CASTDLQSYEQYF. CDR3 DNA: TGTGCCAGCACCGATCTGCAATCCTACGAGCAGTACTTC.

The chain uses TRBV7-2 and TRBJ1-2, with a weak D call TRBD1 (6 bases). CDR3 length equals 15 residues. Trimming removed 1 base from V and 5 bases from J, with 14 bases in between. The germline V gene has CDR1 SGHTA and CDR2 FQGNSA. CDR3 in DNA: TGTGCCAGCAGCTTAGGAGGCAGGGGCCGGTATGGCTACACCTTC. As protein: CASSLGGRGRYGYTF.

CDR3 sequence (DNA): TGTGCCAGCAGAGGGGTTTATAATTCACCCCTCCACTTT. Encoded protein: CASRGVYNSPLHF. This chain joins TRBV28 and TRBJ1-6; D might be TRBD1 (5 bases). The CDR3 covers 13 residues. CDR1 and CDR2 from the germline V gene are MDHEN and SYDVKM. V lost 6 bases and J lost 4, with 7 bases in between.

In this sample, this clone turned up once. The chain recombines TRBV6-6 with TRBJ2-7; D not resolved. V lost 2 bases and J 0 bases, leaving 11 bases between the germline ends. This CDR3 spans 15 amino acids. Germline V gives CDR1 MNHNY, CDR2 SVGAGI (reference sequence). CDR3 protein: CASSYTQRSSYEQYF. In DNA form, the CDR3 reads TGTGCCAGCAGTTACACACAGAGGAGCTCCTACGAGCAGTACTTC.

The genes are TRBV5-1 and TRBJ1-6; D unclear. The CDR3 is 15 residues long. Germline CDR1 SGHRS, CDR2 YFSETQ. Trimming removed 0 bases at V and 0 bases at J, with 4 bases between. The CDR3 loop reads CASSLASSYNSPLHF. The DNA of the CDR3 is TGCGCCAGCAGCTTGGCCAGCTCCTATAATTCACCCCTCCACTTT.

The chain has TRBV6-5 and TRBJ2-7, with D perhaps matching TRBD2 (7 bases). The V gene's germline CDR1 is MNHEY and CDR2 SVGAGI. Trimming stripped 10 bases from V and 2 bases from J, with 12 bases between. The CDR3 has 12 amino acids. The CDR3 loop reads CATAGDTYEQYF. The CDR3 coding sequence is TGTGCCACCGCGGGGGACACCTACGAGCAGTACTTC.

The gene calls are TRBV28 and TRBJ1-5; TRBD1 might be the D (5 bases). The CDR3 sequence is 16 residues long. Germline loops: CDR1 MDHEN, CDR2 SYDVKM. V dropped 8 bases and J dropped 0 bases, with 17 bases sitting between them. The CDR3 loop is CASSGPLPYSNQPQHF. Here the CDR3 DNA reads TGTGCCAGCTCGGGGCCCCTTCCATATAGCAATCAGCCCCAGCATTTT.

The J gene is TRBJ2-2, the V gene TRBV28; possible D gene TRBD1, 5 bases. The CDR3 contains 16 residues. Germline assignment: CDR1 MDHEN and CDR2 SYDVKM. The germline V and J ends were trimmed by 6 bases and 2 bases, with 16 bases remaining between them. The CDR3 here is CASSSTGNLNTGELFF. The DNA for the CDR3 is TGTGCCAGCAGCTCCACAGGAAACCTAAACACCGGGGAGCTGTTTTTT.

CDR3 residues: CAWSLGPTNGEKLFF. CDR3 nucleotide sequence: TGTGCCTGGAGCCTCGGGCCCACGAACGGTGAAAAACTGTTTTTT. The chain carries TRBV30 and TRBJ1-4, with D unclear. Trimming removed 3 bases from V and 7 bases from J, with 18 bases in between. The V gene's germline CDR1 is GTSNPN and CDR2 SVGIG (reference sequence). This CDR3 is built from 15 residues.

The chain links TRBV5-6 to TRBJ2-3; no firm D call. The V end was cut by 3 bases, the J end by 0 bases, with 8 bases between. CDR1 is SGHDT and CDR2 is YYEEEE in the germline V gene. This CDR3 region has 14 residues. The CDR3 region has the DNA TGTGCCAGCAGCTCGTGGAGTAGCACAGATACGCAGTATTTT. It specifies CASSSWSSTDTQYF.

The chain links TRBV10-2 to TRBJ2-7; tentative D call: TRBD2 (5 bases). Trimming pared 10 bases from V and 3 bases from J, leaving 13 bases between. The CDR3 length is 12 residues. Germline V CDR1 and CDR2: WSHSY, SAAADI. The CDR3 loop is CATMDWDYEQYF. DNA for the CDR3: TGCGCCACCATGGACTGGGACTACGAGCAGTACTTC.

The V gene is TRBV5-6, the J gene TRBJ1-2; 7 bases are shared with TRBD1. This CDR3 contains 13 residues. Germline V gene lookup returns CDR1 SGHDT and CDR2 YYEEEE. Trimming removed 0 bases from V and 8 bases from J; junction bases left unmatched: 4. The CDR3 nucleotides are TGTGCCAGCAGCTTGGGCAGGGGGTACGGCTACACCTTC. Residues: CASSLGRGYGYTF.